This T cell receptor (beta chain) was captured in a study of STAT3 mutations in large granular lymphocyte leukemia. Overall study: More than half of T-LGLL patients received immunosuppressive therapy. Overall study results and limits: At least one immunodominant TCR beta clonotype appeared in every T-cell large granular lymphocyte leukemia patient. In about 30% of the 18 patients, new TCR clonotypes emerged after therapy.

To note about this clone: As yet, its antigen is unknown.

This CDR3 comprises 19 residues. Germline V CDR1 and CDR2: SGHRS, YFSETQ. V was cut by 1 base and J by 0 bases, with 20 bases left in between. Sequencing used immunoSEQ multiplex PCR; TCRdb keeps in-frame clones, though not all of them. The table records 9,000 to 9,500 clones, around 89% of them present only once. The sequenced material came from peripheral blood mononuclear cells. The clonotype comes from an older man with T-cell large granular lymphocyte leukemia. Some clones in this sample may be carry-over from other donors' samples. The J gene is TRBJ1-3, the V gene TRBV5-1; D is possibly TRBD1 (5 bases). The CDR3 sequence is CASSLLPAGQGSSGNTIYF. The CDR3 DNA follows: TGCGCCAGCAGCTTGTTACCGGCAGGACAAGGGAGCTCTGGAAACACCATATATTTT.